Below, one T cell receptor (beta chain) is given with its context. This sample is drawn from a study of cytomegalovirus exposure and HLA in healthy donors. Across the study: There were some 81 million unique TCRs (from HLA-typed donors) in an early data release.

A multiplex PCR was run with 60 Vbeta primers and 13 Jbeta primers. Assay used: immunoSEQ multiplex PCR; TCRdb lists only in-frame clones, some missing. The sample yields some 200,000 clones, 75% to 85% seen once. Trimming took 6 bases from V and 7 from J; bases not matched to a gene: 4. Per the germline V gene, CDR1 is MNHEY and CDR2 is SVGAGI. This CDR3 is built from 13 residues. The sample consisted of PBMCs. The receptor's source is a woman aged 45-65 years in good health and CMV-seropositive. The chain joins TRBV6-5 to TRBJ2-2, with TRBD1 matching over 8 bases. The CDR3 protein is CASRDRAVGELFF. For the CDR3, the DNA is TGTGCCAGCAGGGACAGGGCGGTCGGGGAGCTGTTTTTT.